Following are 2 T cell receptor beta chains from one sample sequenced in a study of T cell repertoires in cytomegalovirus infection. Using its own MiXCR run on the reads, TCRdb lists one record per CDR3 protein. The sample consists of about 740,000 distinct CDR3 sequences, 35% of them appearing once. What was sequenced was PBMCs. All receptors come from a human donor in good health (CMV status not recorded). Some clones in this sample may be carry-over from other donors' samples.

This chain uses TRBV7-9 with TRBJ2-1, with D tentatively TRBD1 (5 bases). The CDR3 length is 15 residues. The V gene lost 3 bases and the J gene lost 7 bases, with 16 bases spanning the gap. Germline CDR1 and CDR2: SEHNR and FQNEAQ (reference sequence). The chain's CDR3 is CASSFGQGNPNEQFF. The CDR3 DNA reads as TGTGCCAGCAGCTTCGGGCAGGGCAACCCAAATGAGCAGTTCTTC.

In this sample, this clonotype turned up many times. The rearrangement uses TRBV7-8 and TRBJ2-1; D ambiguous. The CDR3 runs to 12 residues. V dropped 0 bases and J dropped 9 bases, with 6 bases sitting between them. Germline-derived CDR1 and CDR2 are SGHVS and FQNEAQ. The DNA for the CDR3 is TGTGCCAGCAGCTTAGCGCTTGGTGAGCAGTTCTTC. It is translated as CASSLALGEQFF.